This T cell receptor beta chain was retrieved from a study of blood T cells in healthy people across ages. Study-wide results and caveats: Researchers deemed the diversity estimates from one million T cells underestimates. The study could not conclusively compare naive and antigen-experienced cells, given its unsorted PBMCs. Among T cells, TCR beta diversity per million cells dropped roughly linearly as age rose.

A second PCR, run for about 6 to 11 cycles, used a sample-barcoded 5' primer plus a J-beta primer mix. A tag from a template-switch adaptor with 12 random nucleotides marked each cDNA molecule. TCRdb reanalysed the 5' RACE reads using MiXCR and keeps one entry per CDR3 protein. The table includes hundreds of thousands of distinct CDR3 sequences, 49% detected once. The J segment lost 6 bases and the V segment lost 7 bases, leaving 5 bases of the junction unmatched. Germline lookup yields CDR1 SNHLY and CDR2 FYNNEI. The CDR3 spans 14 residues. Note on this clonotype: Its antigen is unidentified.

The origin of this receptor is a woman aged 55 to 70 in good health. The chain combines TRBV2 with TRBJ2-2, with TRBD1 matching over 10 bases. The sequenced sample was blood. CDR3 protein: CASKWTGGPGELFF. The CDR3 DNA sequence: TGTGCCAGCAAGTGGACAGGGGGACCCGGGGAGCTGTTTTTT.